This passage covers 32 T cell receptor beta chains from one sample sequenced in a study of blood T cell repertoires in COVID-19. Profiled with immunoSEQ multiplex PCR; TCRdb holds only in-frame clones, not every one. The table lists a few hundred thousand clones, about 84% of them singletons. The sample was peripheral blood. The receptors originated from a human donor in a cohort sampled during active COVID-19.

This clone appeared once. The chain employs TRBV28 and TRBJ2-5; no definite D call. Germline loops: CDR1 MDHEN, CDR2 SYDVKM. Deletions cut 6 bases from V and 4 bases from J, with 12 bases between. CDR3 length: 13 amino acids. CDR3 sequence (DNA): TGTGCCAGCAGAAACCCGACTGGAGAGACCCAGTACTTC. It yields the protein CASRNPTGETQYF.

With respect to this clone: A read error may explain this, as a much larger clone is one base away. The rearrangement uses TRBV9 and TRBJ1-1; possibly TRBD1 for D (5 bases). Germline CDR1 SGDLS, CDR2 YYNGEE. Trimming pared 0 bases from V and 0 bases from J, leaving 9 bases between. This CDR3 is 15 amino acids long. CDR3 in DNA: TGTGCCAGCAGCGTAGACCCAGGGATGAACACTGAAGCTTTCTTT. Its translation: CASSVDPGMNTEAFF.

The DNA of the CDR3 is TGTGCCAGCAGTTACAGAGGACAGGGACGTCAGCCCCAGCATTTT. Translation: CASSYRGQGRQPQHF. The chain employs TRBV6-2 or TRBV6-3 and TRBJ1-5; the match to TRBD1 covers 8 bases. V lost 2 bases, J lost 6 bases, and 6 bases stayed unmatched. Germline V CDR1 and CDR2: MNHEY, SVGEGT. The CDR3 is 15 amino acids.

The chain links TRBV27 to TRBJ1-1, with D tentatively TRBD1 (5 bases). The CDR3 totals 15 residues. Looked up from germline, CDR1 is MNHEY and CDR2 is SMNVEV (reference sequence). The ends were cut back, 6 bases at V and 0 bases at J, with 14 bases in the middle. For the CDR3, the DNA is TGTGCCAGCAGCCGATCGGCCAGGGTGAACACTGAAGCTTTCTTT. Its translation: CASSRSARVNTEAFF.

J is TRBJ2-3 and V is TRBV15, with 9 bases lining up with TRBD2. J gave up 6 bases and V 0 bases, and 7 bases lay outside the gene matches. The CDR3 is 16 residues long. Germline lookup yields CDR1 LNHNV and CDR2 YYDKDF (reference sequence). CDR3 protein: CATSRDRREGRDTQYF. CDR3 nucleotide sequence: TGTGCCACCAGCAGAGATCGGCGGGAGGGCAGGGATACGCAGTATTTT.

The V gene is TRBV11-2, the J gene TRBJ2-7; D uncertain. Trimming pared 0 bases from V and 1 base from J, leaving 7 bases between. Germline assignment: CDR1 SGHAT and CDR2 FQNNGV. The CDR3 is 14 residues long. The CDR3 region has the DNA TGTGCCAGCAGCTTAGAGTACACATCCTACGAGCAGTACTTC. Its protein product is CASSLEYTSYEQYF. Full variable domain (rest looked up from reference TRBV11-2 and TRBJ2-7): EAGVAQSPRYKIIEKRQSVAFWCNPISGHATLYWYQQILGQGPKLLIQFQNNGVVDDSQLPKDRFSAERLKGVDSTLKIQPAKLEDSAVYLCASSLEYTSYEQYFGPGTRLTVT.

This clone was observed a handful of times. The V call is TRBV3-1 (or the pseudogene TRBV3-2), the J call TRBJ2-2; no clear D. V lost 4 bases and J lost 7, with 13 bases in between. This CDR3 comprises 14 residues. Germline V gene lookup returns CDR1 LGHDT and CDR2 YNNKEL (reference sequence). CDR3 coding DNA: TGTGCCAGCAGCCTCAGTCCAGATTACGGGGAGCTGTTTTTT. This encodes CASSLSPDYGELFF.

The V gene is TRBV10-3, the J gene TRBJ2-3, with 7 bases identical to TRBD1. Losses at the gene ends were 6 bases for V and 2 bases for J; bases not matched to a gene: 11. From germline, CDR1 is ENHRY and CDR2 SYGVKD. This CDR3 is 16 amino acids long. The CDR3 DNA sequence: TGTGCCATCAGGGAGACAGGGTCAGATTTCACAGATACGCAGTATTTT. This encodes CAIRETGSDFTDTQYF.

The rearrangement uses TRBV4-3 and TRBJ1-6; 11 bases are a match to TRBD1. The V gene end was trimmed by 1 base and the J gene end by 7 bases; junction bases not matched to a gene: 0. This CDR3 spans 15 amino acids. CDR1 is LGHNA, CDR2 YSLEER, per germline. The CDR3 here is CASSQGTGGNSPLHF. CDR3 in DNA: TGCGCCAGCAGCCAAGGGACAGGGGGCAATTCACCCCTCCACTTT.

The chain recombines TRBV7-2 with TRBJ2-1; TRBD2 aligns across 9 bases. The CDR3 runs 17 residues. Germline V lookup: CDR1 SGHTA, CDR2 FQGNSA. The trim removed 0 bases at V and 9 bases at J, leaving 12 bases unmatched. The DNA for the CDR3 is TGTGCCAGCAGCTTAGCGAGGGGCGGGAGGGCCGTTGGTGAGCAGTTCTTC. This codes for CASSLARGGRAVGEQFF.

There are a few counts of this clone. This CDR3 is CATSMGGQPQHF. In DNA, the CDR3 is TGTGCCACCAGTATGGGGGGTCAGCCCCAGCATTTT. This chain uses TRBV24-1 with TRBJ1-5, with D perhaps TRBD1 (5 bases). CDR1 and CDR2 from the germline V gene are KGHDR and SFDVKD. The CDR3 covers 12 residues. V was clipped by 6 bases and J by 6 bases, with 8 bases between them.

This clone has just a few counts. The chain carries TRBV5-5 and TRBJ2-7; 7 bases are a match to TRBD2. There are 15 residues in the CDR3. Germline V gene lookup returns CDR1 SGHKS and CDR2 YYEKEE (reference sequence). V dropped 0 bases and J dropped 2; count of bases not matched to a gene: 5. The CDR3: CASSLGGSLPYEQYF. As DNA, the CDR3 is TGTGCCAGCAGCTTGGGCGGGAGTCTCCCCTACGAGCAGTACTTC.

V gene TRBV18 combines with J gene TRBJ2-6, with 8 bases matching TRBD1. The CDR3 has 18 residues. J gave up 2 bases and V 5 bases, and 11 bases lay outside the gene matches. CDR1 and CDR2 from the germline V gene are KGHSH and LQKENI. The CDR3 DNA is TGTGCCAGCTCATCAGCCCCCCAGGGGGCCGCTGGGGCCAACGTCCTGACTTTC. This codes for CASSSAPQGAAGANVLTF.

The CDR3 sequence is CASSPLGLAGNQETQYF. The CDR3 DNA is TGTGCCAGCTCACCACTAGGACTAGCGGGAAACCAAGAGACCCAGTACTTC. J is TRBJ2-5 and V is TRBV18, with TRBD2 identical over 12 bases. The CDR3 spans 17 residues. The trim removed 1 base at V and 0 bases at J, leaving 3 bases unmatched. Germline V gives CDR1 KGHSH, CDR2 LQKENI.

The chain employs TRBV4-2 and TRBJ1-1; the D gene is possibly TRBD1 (6 bases). Trimming left V 1 base short and J 1 base short, with 10 bases between. Germline V gene data show CDR1 as LGHNA and CDR2 as YNFKEQ. The CDR3 runs 15 residues. The CDR3 nucleotides read TGTGCCAGCAGCCAAGGGGGGCTGGGGAACACTGAAGCTTTCTTT. Its protein is CASSQGGLGNTEAFF.

V and J are TRBV24-1 and TRBJ2-3; D is unresolved. The germline V gene has CDR1 KGHDR and CDR2 SFDVKD. The length of the CDR3 is 14 residues. Deletions cut 4 bases from V and 2 bases from J, with 9 bases between. The CDR3 protein is CATSEPRSTDTQYF. CDR3 sequence (DNA): TGTGCCACCAGTGAACCACGGTCCACAGATACGCAGTATTTT.

V usage is TRBV28 and J usage is TRBJ1-5; 11 bases are a match to TRBD1. Trimming removed 5 bases from V and 8 bases from J; junction bases left unmatched: 11. This CDR3 contains 16 residues. Per germline, CDR1 MDHEN and CDR2 SYDVKM. The CDR3 DNA follows: TGTGCCAGCAGTGATGGGACAGGGGGTCCCCGGGAGCCCCAGCATTTT. Translation gives CASSDGTGGPREPQHF.

This chain connects TRBV15 to TRBJ2-5; a weak D match, TRBD2 (5 bases). The ends were cut back, 5 bases at V and 5 bases at J, with 15 bases in the middle. CDR1 is LNHNV, CDR2 YYDKDF, per germline (reference sequence). This CDR3 has 14 amino acids. For the CDR3, the DNA is TGTGCCACCAGCGCTTCCACCCGCGGGGAGACCCAGTACTTC. It codes for CATSASTRGETQYF. Using reference TRBV15 and TRBJ2-5 for the parts outside the CDR3, the full variable domain is DAMVIQNPRYQVTQFGKPVTLSCSQTLNHNVMYWYQQKSSQAPKLLFHYYDKDFNNEADTPDNFQSRRPNTSFCFLDIRSPGLGDTAMYLCATSASTRGETQYFGPGTRLLVL.

The rearrangement uses TRBV19 and TRBJ2-1; the match to TRBD1 covers 12 bases. The CDR3 covers 15 residues. Germline assignment: CDR1 LNHDA and CDR2 SQIVND (reference sequence). V dropped 4 bases and J dropped 7; count of bases not matched to a gene: 5. The CDR3 DNA sequence: TGTGCCAGTAGTAGCGGGACAGGGGGCACAAATGAGCAGTTCTTC. Amino acids: CASSSGTGGTNEQFF.

The J gene is TRBJ1-5, the V gene TRBV15, with D hard to call. V was trimmed by 3 bases and J by 9 bases, leaving 15 bases between them. The CDR3 is 14 amino acids. The germline V gene encodes CDR1 LNHNV and CDR2 YYDKDF (reference sequence). The DNA for the CDR3 is TGTGCCACCAGCAGGGGCCCGGAAGGTTCGCCCCAGCATTTT. It codes for CATSRGPEGSPQHF.

J is TRBJ2-7 and V is TRBV6-5, with a possible D match to TRBD1 (6 bases). Germline loops: CDR1 MNHEY, CDR2 SVGAGI. This CDR3 is built from 14 residues. The ends were cut back, 0 bases at V and 2 bases at J, with 8 bases in the middle. CDR3 residues: CASSYSPGAYEQYF. The CDR3 coding sequence is TGTGCCAGCAGTTACTCTCCAGGGGCCTACGAGCAGTACTTC.

The chain combines TRBV5-4 with TRBJ2-7; D perhaps matches TRBD2 (5 bases). Trimming took off 0 bases at V and 6 bases at J, with 13 bases between the two ends. This CDR3 comprises 14 residues. Germline V lookup: CDR1 SGHNT, CDR2 YYREEE (reference sequence). The CDR3 loop reads CASSLAGNPSEQYF. The CDR3 nucleotides are TGTGCCAGCAGCTTGGCCGGGAACCCAAGCGAGCAGTACTTC.

V usage is TRBV12-3 or TRBV12-4 and J usage is TRBJ2-1; D unclear. Trimming removed 3 bases from V and 7 bases from J, with 7 bases in between. The CDR3 is 12 amino acids. Written as DNA, the CDR3 is TGTGCCAGCAGTTTTTCAGATAATGAGCAGTTCTTC. Residues: CASSFSDNEQFF.

CDR3 sequence reads: CASRRGTGSSYEQYF. In nucleotides, the CDR3 is TGTGCCAGCAGACGCGGGACAGGGAGCTCCTACGAGCAGTACTTC. The chain combines TRBV27 with TRBJ2-7; 9 bases match TRBD1. The V segment lost 6 bases and the J segment 0 bases; nucleotides outside the gene matches: 6. The CDR3 consists of 15 residues. CDR1 is MNHEY, CDR2 SMNVEV, per germline (reference sequence).

The V gene is TRBV6-5, the J gene TRBJ2-2; D is ambiguous. V gave up 6 bases and J gave up 5 bases, with 10 bases separating them. There are 13 residues in the CDR3. Germline CDR1 is MNHEY and CDR2 is SVGAGI. CDR3 region: CASSLDQTGELFF. The DNA of the CDR3 is TGTGCCAGCAGCCTAGACCAAACCGGGGAGCTGTTTTTT.

This chain uses TRBV7-6 with TRBJ1-5, with 7 bases matching TRBD1. V lost 5 bases, J lost 3 bases, and 7 bases stayed unmatched. The CDR3 is made up of 15 amino acids. CDR1 is SGHVS and CDR2 is FNYEAQ in the germline V gene. CDR3 sequence (DNA): TGTGCCAGCAGCGGGACAGTGGGGTTCAATCAGCCCCAGCATTTT. Protein: CASSGTVGFNQPQHF. The variable domain in full, completed from reference TRBV7-6 and TRBJ1-5, reads GAGVSQSPRYKVTKRGQDVALRCDPISGHVSLYWYRQALGQGPEFLTYFNYEAQQDKSGLPNDRFSAERPEGSISTLTIQRTEQRDSAMYRCASSGTVGFNQPQHFGDGTRLSIL.

The V and J genes are TRBV5-6 and TRBJ1-1, with 9 positions matching TRBD1. The J segment lost 6 bases and the V segment lost 4 bases, leaving 10 bases of the junction unmatched. Germline V gene lookup returns CDR1 SGHDT and CDR2 YYEEEE. The length of the CDR3 is 15 residues. In nucleotides, the CDR3 is TGTGCCAGCAGCCCCTACGGACAGGGGACGGCTGAAGCTTTCTTT. Encoded protein: CASSPYGQGTAEAFF.

This sequence joins TRBV7-2 and TRBJ2-5, with 11 nucleotides matching TRBD1. Germline CDR1 reads SGHTA; CDR2 reads FQGNSA. The CDR3 covers 17 residues. V was clipped by 5 bases and J by 4 bases; unmatched bases: 12. In DNA form, the CDR3 reads TGTGCCAGCAGCGCGGGACAGGGGGAGATCGGGGGAGAGACCCAGTACTTC. Encoded protein: CASSAGQGEIGGETQYF.

The rearrangement links TRBV19 to TRBJ2-2, with D unresolved. Germline loops: CDR1 LNHDA, CDR2 SQIVND (reference sequence). This CDR3 has 15 amino acids. Trimming removed 7 bases at V and 4 bases at J, with 16 bases between. The CDR3 loop is CASNPAGSGTGELFF. The CDR3 coding sequence is TGTGCCAGTAACCCCGCCGGGTCGGGCACCGGGGAGCTGTTTTTT.

The chain carries TRBV28 and TRBJ2-2; TRBD1 matches 9 bases. J was trimmed by 1 base and V by 0 bases; bases with no gene match: 3. Germline CDR1 MDHEN, CDR2 SYDVKM. This CDR3 spans 17 amino acids. CDR3 bases: TGTGCCAGCAGTTTATGGGGGGGACAGGGGAACACCGGGGAGCTGTTTTTT. It codes for CASSLWGGQGNTGELFF.

The chain uses TRBV19 and TRBJ1-1, with D perhaps matching TRBD1 (5 bases). V was clipped by 3 bases and J by 6 bases, with 5 bases between them. The germline CDR1 and CDR2 sequences are LNHDA and SQIVND (reference sequence). The CDR3 runs to 11 residues. CDR3 DNA: TGTGCCAGTAGTATCAGGGCTGAAGCTTTCTTT. This codes for CASSIRAEAFF. Full variable domain (outside the CDR3, taken from reference TRBV19 and TRBJ1-1): DGGITQSPKYLFRKEGQNVTLSCEQNLNHDAMYWYRQDPGQGLRLIYYSQIVNDFQKGDIAEGYSVSREKKESFPLTVTSAQKNPTAFYLCASSIRAEAFFGQGTRLTVV.

The genes are TRBV6-5 and TRBJ1-2; D call uncertain. The CDR3 runs 14 residues. Germline CDR1 and CDR2: MNHEY and SVGAGI. Trimming removed 6 bases from V and 7 bases from J, with 18 bases in between. The CDR3 here is CASSPRGPMSGYTF. DNA of the CDR3: TGTGCCAGCAGCCCGCGGGGTCCAATGAGTGGCTACACCTTC.